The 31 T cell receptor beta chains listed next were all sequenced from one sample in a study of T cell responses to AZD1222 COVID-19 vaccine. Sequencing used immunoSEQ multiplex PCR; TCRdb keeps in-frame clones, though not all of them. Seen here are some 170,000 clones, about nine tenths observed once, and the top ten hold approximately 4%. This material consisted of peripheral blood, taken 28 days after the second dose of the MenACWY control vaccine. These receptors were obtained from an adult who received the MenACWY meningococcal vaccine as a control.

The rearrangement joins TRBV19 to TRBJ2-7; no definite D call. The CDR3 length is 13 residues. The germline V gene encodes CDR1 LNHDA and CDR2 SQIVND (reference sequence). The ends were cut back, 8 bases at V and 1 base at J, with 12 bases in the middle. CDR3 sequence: CASGTGSSYEQYF. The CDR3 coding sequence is TGTGCCAGTGGAACCGGGTCATCCTACGAGCAGTACTTC.

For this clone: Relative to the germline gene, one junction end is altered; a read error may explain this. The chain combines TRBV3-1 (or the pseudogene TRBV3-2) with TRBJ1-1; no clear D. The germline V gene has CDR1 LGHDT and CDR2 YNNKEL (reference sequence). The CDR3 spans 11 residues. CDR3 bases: TGTGCCAGCAGCCAGAACGCTGAAGCTTTCTTT. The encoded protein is CASSQNAEAFF.

CDR3: CASSLERPLNTGELFF. The DNA for the CDR3 is TGTGCCAGTAGCCTCGAGCGGCCTTTGAACACCGGGGAGCTGTTTTTT. The J gene is TRBJ2-2, the V gene TRBV19; D is perhaps TRBD2 (5 bases). The CDR3 has 16 amino acids. CDR1 is LNHDA and CDR2 is SQIVND in the germline V gene (reference sequence). V lost 6 bases and J 1 base, leaving 15 bases between the germline ends.

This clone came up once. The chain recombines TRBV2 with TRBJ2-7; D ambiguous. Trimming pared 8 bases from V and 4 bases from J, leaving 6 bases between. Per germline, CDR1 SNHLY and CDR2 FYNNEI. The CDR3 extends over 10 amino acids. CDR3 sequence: CASEGYEQYF. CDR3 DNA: TGTGCCAGCGAAGGGTACGAGCAGTACTTC.

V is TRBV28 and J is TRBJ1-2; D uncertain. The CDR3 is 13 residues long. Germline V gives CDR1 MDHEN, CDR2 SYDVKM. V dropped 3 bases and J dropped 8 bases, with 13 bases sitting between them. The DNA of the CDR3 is TGTGCCAGCAGTTTCGTCGTCCGCCTGGGCTACACCTTC. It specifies CASSFVVRLGYTF.

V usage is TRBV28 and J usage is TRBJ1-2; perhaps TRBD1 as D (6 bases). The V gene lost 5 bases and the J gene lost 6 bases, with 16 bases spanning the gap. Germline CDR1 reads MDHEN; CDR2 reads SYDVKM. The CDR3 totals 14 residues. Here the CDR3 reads CASSGAQGAHGYTF. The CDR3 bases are TGTGCCAGCAGTGGGGCACAGGGTGCACATGGCTACACCTTC.

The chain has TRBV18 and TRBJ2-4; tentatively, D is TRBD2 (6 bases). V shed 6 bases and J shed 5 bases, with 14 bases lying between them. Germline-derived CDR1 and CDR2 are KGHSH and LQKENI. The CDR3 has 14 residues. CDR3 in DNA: TGTGCCAGCTCCCCGGCGGGGTTGGAAAACATTCAGTACTTC. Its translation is CASSPAGLENIQYF.

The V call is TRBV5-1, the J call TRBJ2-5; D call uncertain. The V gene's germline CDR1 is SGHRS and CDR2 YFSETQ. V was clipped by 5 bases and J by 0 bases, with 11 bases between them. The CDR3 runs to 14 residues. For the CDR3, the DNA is TGCGCCAGCAGTCCTACCGGGTACCAAGAGACCCAGTACTTC. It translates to CASSPTGYQETQYF.

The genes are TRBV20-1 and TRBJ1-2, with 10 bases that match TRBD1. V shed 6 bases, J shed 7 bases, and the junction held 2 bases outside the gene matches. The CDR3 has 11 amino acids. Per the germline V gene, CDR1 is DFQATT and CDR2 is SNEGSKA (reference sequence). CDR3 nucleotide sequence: TGCAGTGCGCGGGACAGGGGTGGCTACACCTTC. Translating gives CSARDRGGYTF.

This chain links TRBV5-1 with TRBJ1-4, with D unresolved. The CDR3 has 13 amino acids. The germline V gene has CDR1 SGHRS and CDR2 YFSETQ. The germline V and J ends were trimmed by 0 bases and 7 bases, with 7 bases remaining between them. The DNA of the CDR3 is TGCGCCAGCAGCTTGGGGCTGAGTGAAAAACTGTTTTTT. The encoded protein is CASSLGLSEKLFF. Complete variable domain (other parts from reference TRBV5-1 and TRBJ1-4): KAGVTQTPRYLIKTRGQQVTLSCSPISGHRSVSWYQQTPGQGLQFLFEYFSETQRNKGNFPGRFSGRQFSNSRSEMNVSTLELGDSALYLCASSLGLSEKLFFGSGTQLSVL.

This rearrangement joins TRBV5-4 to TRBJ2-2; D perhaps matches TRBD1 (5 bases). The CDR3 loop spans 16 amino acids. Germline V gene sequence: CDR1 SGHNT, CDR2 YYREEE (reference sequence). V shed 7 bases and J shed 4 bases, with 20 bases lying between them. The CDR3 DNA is TGTGCCAGCGCCCACGGCCCAACAGGCATCACCGGGGAGCTGTTTTTT. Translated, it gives CASAHGPTGITGELFF.

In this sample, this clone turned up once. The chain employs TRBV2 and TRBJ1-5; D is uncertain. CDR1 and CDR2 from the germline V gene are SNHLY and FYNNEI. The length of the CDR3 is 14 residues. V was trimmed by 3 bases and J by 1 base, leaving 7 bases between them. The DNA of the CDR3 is TGTGCCAGCAGTGAGATCAGGAGCAATCAGCCCCAGCATTTT. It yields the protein CASSEIRSNQPQHF.

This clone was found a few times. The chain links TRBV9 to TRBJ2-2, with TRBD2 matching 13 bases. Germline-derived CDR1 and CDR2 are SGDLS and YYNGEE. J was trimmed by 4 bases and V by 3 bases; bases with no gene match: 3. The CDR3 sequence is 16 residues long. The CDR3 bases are TGTGCCAGCAGCGCCCGACTAGCGGGAGGCACCGGGGAGCTGTTTTTT. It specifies CASSARLAGGTGELFF. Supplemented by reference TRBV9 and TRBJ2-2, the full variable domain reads DSGVTQTPKHLITATGQRVTLRCSPRSGDLSVYWYQQSLDQGLQFLIQYYNGEERAKGNILERFSAQQFPDLHSELNLSSLELGDSALYFCASSARLAGGTGELFFGEGSRLTVL.

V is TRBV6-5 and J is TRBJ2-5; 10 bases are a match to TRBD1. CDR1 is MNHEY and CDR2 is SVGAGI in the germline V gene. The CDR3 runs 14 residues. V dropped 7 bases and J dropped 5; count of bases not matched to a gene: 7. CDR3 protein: CASTRDRGGETQYF. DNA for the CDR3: TGTGCCAGCACCCGGGACAGGGGAGGCGAGACCCAGTACTTC.

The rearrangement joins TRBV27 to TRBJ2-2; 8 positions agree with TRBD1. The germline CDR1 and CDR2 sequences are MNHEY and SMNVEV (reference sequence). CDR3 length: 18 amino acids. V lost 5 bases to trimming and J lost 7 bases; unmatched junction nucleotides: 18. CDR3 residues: CASSPYARQGMVVGELFF. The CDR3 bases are TGTGCCAGCAGTCCCTACGCCAGACAGGGGATGGTGGTCGGGGAGCTGTTTTTT.

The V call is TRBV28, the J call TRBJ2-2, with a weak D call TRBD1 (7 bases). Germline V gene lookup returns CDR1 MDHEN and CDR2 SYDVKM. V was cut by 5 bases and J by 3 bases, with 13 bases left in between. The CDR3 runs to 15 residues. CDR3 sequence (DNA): TGTGCCAGCAGTCGCGGGACAGATTACACCGGGGAGCTGTTTTTT. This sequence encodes CASSRGTDYTGELFF.

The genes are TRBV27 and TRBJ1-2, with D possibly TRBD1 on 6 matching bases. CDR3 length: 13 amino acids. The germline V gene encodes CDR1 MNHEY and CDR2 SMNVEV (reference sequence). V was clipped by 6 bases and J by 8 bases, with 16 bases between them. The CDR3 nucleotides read TGTGCCAGCAGAGACAGGTACCACGCGGGCTACACCTTC. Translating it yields CASRDRYHAGYTF.

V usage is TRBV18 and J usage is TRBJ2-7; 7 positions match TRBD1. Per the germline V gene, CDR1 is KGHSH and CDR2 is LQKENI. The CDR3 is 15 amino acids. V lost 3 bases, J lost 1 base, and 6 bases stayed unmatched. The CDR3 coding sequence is TGTGCCAGCTCACCGGTTCCGGGACAGTCCTACGAGCAGTACTTC. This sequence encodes CASSPVPGQSYEQYF.

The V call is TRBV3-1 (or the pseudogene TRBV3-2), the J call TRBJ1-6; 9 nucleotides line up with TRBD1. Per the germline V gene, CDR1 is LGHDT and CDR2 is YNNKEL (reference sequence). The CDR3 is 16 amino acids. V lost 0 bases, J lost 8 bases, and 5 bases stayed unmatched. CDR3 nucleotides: TGTGCCAGCAGCCAAGATGGGACAGGGCCAGATTCACCCCTCCACTTT. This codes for CASSQDGTGPDSPLHF.

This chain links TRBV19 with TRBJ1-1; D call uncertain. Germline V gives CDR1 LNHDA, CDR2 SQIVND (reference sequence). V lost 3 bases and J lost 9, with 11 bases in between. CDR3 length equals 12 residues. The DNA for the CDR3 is TGTGCCAGTAGTATGTTCGGGGTAAAAGCTTTCTTT. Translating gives CASSMFGVKAFF.

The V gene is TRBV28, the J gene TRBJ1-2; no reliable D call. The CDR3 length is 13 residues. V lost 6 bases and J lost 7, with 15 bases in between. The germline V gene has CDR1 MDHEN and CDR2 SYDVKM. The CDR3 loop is CASREGKIIGYTF. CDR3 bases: TGTGCCAGCAGGGAGGGAAAGATTATTGGCTACACCTTC.

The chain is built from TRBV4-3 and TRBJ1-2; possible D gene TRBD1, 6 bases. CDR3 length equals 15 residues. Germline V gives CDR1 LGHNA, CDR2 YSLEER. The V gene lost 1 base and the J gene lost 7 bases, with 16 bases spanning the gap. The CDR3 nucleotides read TGCGCCAGCAGCCAAGGAACAGGGCTATCCGGTGGCTACACCTTC. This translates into CASSQGTGLSGGYTF.

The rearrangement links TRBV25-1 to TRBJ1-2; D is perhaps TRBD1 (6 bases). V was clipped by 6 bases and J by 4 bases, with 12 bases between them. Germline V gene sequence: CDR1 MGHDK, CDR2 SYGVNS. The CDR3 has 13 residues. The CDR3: CASRGGGLYGYTF. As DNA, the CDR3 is TGTGCCAGCAGAGGGGGAGGGCTCTATGGCTACACCTTC.

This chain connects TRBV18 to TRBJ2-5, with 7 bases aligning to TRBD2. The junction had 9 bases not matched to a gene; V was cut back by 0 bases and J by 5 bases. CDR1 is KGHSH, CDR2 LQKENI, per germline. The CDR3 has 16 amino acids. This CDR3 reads CASSPPTGGGTETQYF. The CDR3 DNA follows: TGTGCCAGCTCACCACCTACGGGAGGCGGGACGGAGACCCAGTACTTC.

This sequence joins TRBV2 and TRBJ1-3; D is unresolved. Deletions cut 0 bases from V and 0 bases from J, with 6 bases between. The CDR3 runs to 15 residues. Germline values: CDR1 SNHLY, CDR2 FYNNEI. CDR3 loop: CASSEALASGNTIYF. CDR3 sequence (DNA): TGTGCCAGCAGTGAAGCGCTTGCCTCTGGAAACACCATATATTTT.

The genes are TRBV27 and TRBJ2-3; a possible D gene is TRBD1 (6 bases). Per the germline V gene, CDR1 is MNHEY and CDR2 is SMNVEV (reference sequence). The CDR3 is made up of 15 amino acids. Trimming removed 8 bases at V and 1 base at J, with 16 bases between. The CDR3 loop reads CASGEGDLGTDTQYF. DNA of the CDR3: TGTGCCAGCGGAGAGGGGGATTTGGGCACAGATACGCAGTATTTT.

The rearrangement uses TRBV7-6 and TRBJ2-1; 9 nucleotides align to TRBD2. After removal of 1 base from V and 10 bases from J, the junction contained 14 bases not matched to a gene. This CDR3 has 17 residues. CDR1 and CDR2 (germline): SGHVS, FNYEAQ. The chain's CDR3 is CASSLGPSGNPLREQFF. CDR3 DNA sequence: TGTGCCAGCAGCTTAGGGCCTAGCGGGAACCCCCTCAGAGAGCAGTTCTTC.

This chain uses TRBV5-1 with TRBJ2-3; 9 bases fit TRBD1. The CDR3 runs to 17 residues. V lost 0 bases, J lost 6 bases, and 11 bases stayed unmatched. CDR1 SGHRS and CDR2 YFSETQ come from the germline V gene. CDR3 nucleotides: TGCGCCAGCAGCTTGGTGGCGTCCGGGACAGGGCGCGATACGCAGTATTTT. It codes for CASSLVASGTGRDTQYF.

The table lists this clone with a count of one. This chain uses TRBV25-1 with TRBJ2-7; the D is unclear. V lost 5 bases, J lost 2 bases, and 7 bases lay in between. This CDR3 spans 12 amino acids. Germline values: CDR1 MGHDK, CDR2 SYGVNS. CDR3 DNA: TGTGCCAGCAGTAGAGATACCTACGAGCAGTACTTC. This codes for CASSRDTYEQYF.

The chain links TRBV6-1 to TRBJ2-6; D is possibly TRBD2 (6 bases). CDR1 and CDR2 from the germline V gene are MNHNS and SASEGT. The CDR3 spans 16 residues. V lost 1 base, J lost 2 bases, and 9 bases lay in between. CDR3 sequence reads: CASSEEGEAGANVLTF. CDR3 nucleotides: TGTGCCAGCAGTGAAGAAGGGGAGGCTGGGGCCAACGTCCTGACTTTC.

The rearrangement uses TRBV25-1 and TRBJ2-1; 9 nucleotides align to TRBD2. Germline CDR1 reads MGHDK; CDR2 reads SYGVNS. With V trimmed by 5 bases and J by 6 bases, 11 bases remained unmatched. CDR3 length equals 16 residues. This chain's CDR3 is CASSSLSGSGVNEQFF. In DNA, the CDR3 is TGTGCCAGCAGTTCCCTTAGCGGGAGTGGTGTCAATGAGCAGTTCTTC.